These 14 T cell receptor beta chains came from one sample sequenced in a study of T cells in Graves' hyperthyroidism and ophthalmopathy. Amplified TCR beta CDR3 regions came from RNA transcripts. The HTBI primer set served for first-round RT-PCR of the TCR CDR3. TCRdb called the multiplex PCR reads again in MiXCR, with one record for every CDR3 protein. Of approximately 98,000 distinct CDR3 sequences listed, around 37% are singletons. Sequences were obtained from peripheral blood or thyroid tissue (not recorded which). All receptors come from a woman in her 30s with Graves' hyperthyroidism.

The chain employs TRBV5-1 and TRBJ1-1; weak D call: TRBD1 (5 bases). The CDR3 totals 16 residues. Germline V gene lookup returns CDR1 SGHRS and CDR2 YFSETQ. V was trimmed by 0 bases and J by 0 bases, leaving 12 bases between them. The CDR3 bases are TGCGCCAGCAGCTTGGTGGCAGGGCCCATGAACACTGAAGCTTTCTTT. Protein sequence: CASSLVAGPMNTEAFF.

This clonotype was counted once. No conserved phenylalanine or tryptophan ends this CDR3, so it is likely a read error. Because the CDR3's place on the DNA is in doubt, the DNA is left out and the CDR3 is given as listed by TCRdb. The chain is built from TRBV7-2 and TRBJ2-3; TRBD1 is taken as the D call from the table, unchecked against the DNA. The CDR3 comprises 8 residues, both ends counted. The germline CDR1 and CDR2 sequences are SGHTA and FQGNSA. CDR3 sequence reads: CASSLILG.

Concerning this clonotype itself: One end of the junction varies from germline; a read error may be responsible. V and J are TRBV12-3 or TRBV12-4 and TRBJ2-5; 7 positions agree with TRBD2. This CDR3 contains 11 residues. CDR3 nucleotides: TGTGCCAGCAGTTTCGAGGGAGGGCCGCACTTC. Residues: CASSFEGGPHF.

Many counts were recorded for this clonotype. The chain is built from TRBV5-1 and TRBJ1-1; D perhaps matches TRBD1 (6 bases). The germline CDR1 and CDR2 sequences are SGHRS and YFSETQ. V was pared by 6 bases and J by 0 bases, with 15 bases between. The CDR3 runs to 15 residues. The CDR3, as DNA: TGCGCCAGCACCCGGCAGGGGAACATGAACACTGAAGCTTTCTTT. Translated: CASTRQGNMNTEAFF. The full variable domain, with the rest looked up from reference TRBV5-1 and TRBJ1-1, is KAGVTQTPRYLIKTRGQQVTLSCSPISGHRSVSWYQQTPGQGLQFLFEYFSETQRNKGNFPGRFSGRQFSNSRSEMNVSTLELGDSALYLCASTRQGNMNTEAFFGQGTRLTVV.

About this clonotype: The missing conserved phenylalanine or tryptophan at the end of this CDR3 makes a read error likely. The DNA is left out, because the CDR3 cannot be placed on it with certainty; the CDR3 is given as TCRdb lists it. The rearrangement joins TRBV7-8 to TRBJ1-3. Per germline, CDR1 SGHVS and CDR2 FQNEAQ. Counting both end residues, the CDR3 totals 9 amino acids. CDR3 loop: CASSSIDNI.

In regard to this clonotype: One junction end disagrees with the germline gene, perhaps due to a read error. The J gene is TRBJ2-7, the V gene TRBV4-1; possible D gene TRBD1, 6 bases. Germline V gives CDR1 MGHRA, CDR2 YSYEKL. The CDR3 contains 14 residues. The CDR3 DNA sequence: TGTGCCAGCAGCCGTGAGGTACAGGGACGGGAGCAGTACTTC. Its protein is CASSREVQGREQYF.

The table lists this clonotype with a few counts. J is TRBJ1-2 and V is TRBV28, with unresolved D. This CDR3 has 14 amino acids. Germline V gene sequence: CDR1 MDHEN, CDR2 SYDVKM. The V gene lost 1 base and the J gene lost 8 bases, with 14 bases spanning the gap. This CDR3 reads CASSLSAPLSGYTF. The CDR3 DNA is TGTGCCAGCAGTTTATCAGCTCCCCTCTCGGGCTACACCTTC.

The chain joins TRBV7-9 to TRBJ2-1, with D perhaps TRBD1 or TRBD2 (5 bases each). V was cut by 5 bases and J by 6 bases, with 11 bases left in between. Germline V CDR1 and CDR2: SEHNR, FQNEAQ (reference sequence). The CDR3 runs 13 residues. The CDR3 coding sequence is TGTGCCAGCAGCCGATGGGGGTCCAATGAGCAGTTCTTC. It codes for CASSRWGSNEQFF. The complete variable domain, with remaining parts taken from reference TRBV7-9 and TRBJ2-1, reads DTGVSQNPRHKITKRGQNVTFRCDPISEHNRLYWYRQTLGQGPEFLTYFQNEAQLEKSRLLSDRFSAERPKGSFSTLEIQRTEQGDSAMYLCASSRWGSNEQFFGPGTRLTVL.

V and J are TRBV2 and TRBJ1-2; a possible D gene is TRBD1 (6 bases). Trimming stripped 7 bases from V and 9 bases from J, with 9 bases between. Looked up from germline, CDR1 is SNHLY and CDR2 is FYNNEI. The CDR3 consists of 10 residues. Written as DNA, the CDR3 is TGTGCCAGCATTCAGGGGAGCTACACCTTC. Amino acid sequence: CASIQGSYTF.

Ten or more counts support this clonotype. This rearrangement joins TRBV5-1 to TRBJ2-2, with 9 bases fitting TRBD2. CDR3 length equals 14 residues. V was pared by 7 bases and J by 5 bases, with 6 bases of the junction left unmatched. CDR1 is SGHRS, CDR2 YFSETQ, per germline. The CDR3 sequence is CASGVAGGTGELFF. The CDR3 bases are TGCGCCAGCGGTGTGGCGGGAGGGACCGGGGAGCTGTTTTTT.

The V and J genes are TRBV7-3 and TRBJ2-2, with TRBD1 matching 7 bases. The germline gives CDR1 SGHTA, CDR2 FQGTGA. After removal of 6 bases from V and 1 base from J, the junction contained 8 bases not matched to a gene. This CDR3 has 16 residues. The CDR3 sequence: CASSTIRDRNTGELFF. DNA for the CDR3: TGTGCCAGCAGTACGATCCGGGACAGGAACACCGGGGAGCTGTTTTTT.

This clonotype was recorded at least ten times. The V call is TRBV12-3 or TRBV12-4, the J call TRBJ2-5; TRBD1 matches at 9 bases. The CDR3 contains 14 residues. V gave up 3 bases and J gave up 2 bases; unmatched junction bases: 1. CDR3 amino acids: CASSFGTGQETQYF. CDR3 nucleotide sequence: TGTGCCAGCAGTTTCGGGACAGGGCAAGAGACCCAGTACTTC.

As for this clonotype: This may be a read error: a much more frequent sequence differs by one nucleotide. This chain uses TRBV19 with TRBJ1-5; D unresolved. CDR1 and CDR2 from the germline V gene are LNHDA and SQIVND (reference sequence). There are 13 residues in the CDR3. CDR3 sequence (DNA): TGTGCCAGTAGTATATATTTCAATCAGCTCCAGCATTTT. Amino acids: CASSIYFNQLQHF.

This chain uses TRBV19 with TRBJ1-5, with TRBD1 matching 8 bases. The length of the CDR3 is 15 residues. Germline V gives CDR1 LNHDA, CDR2 SQIVND (reference sequence). V was clipped by 3 bases and J by 13 bases; unmatched bases: 14. In nucleotides, the CDR3 is TGTGCCAGTAGTATTTTCGTGGACAGGGTTTGGGAACAGCATTTT. This translates into CASSIFVDRVWEQHF.